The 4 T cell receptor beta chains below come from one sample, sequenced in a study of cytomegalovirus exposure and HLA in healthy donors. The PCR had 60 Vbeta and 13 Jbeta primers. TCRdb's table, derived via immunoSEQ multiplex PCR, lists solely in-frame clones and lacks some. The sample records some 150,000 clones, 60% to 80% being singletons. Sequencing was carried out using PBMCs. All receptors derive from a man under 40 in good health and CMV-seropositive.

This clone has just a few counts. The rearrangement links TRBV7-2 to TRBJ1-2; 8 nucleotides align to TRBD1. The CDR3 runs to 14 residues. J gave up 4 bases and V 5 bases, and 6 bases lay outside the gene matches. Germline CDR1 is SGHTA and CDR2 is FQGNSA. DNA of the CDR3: TGTGCCAGCAGCCCCCAGGGGGCGCGCTATGGCTACACCTTC. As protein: CASSPQGARYGYTF.

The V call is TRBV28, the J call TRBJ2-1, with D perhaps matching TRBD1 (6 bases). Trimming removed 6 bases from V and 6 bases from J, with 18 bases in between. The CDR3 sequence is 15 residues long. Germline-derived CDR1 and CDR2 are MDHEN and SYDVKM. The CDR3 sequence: CASSKRGSPSNEQFF. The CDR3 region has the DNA TGTGCCAGCAGCAAAAGGGGGAGCCCTTCCAATGAGCAGTTCTTC. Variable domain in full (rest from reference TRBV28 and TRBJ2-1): DVKVTQSSRYLVKRTGEKVFLECVQDMDHENMFWYRQDPGLGLRLIYFSYDVKMKEKGDIPEGYSVSREKKERFSLILESASTNQTSMYLCASSKRGSPSNEQFFGPGTRLTVL.

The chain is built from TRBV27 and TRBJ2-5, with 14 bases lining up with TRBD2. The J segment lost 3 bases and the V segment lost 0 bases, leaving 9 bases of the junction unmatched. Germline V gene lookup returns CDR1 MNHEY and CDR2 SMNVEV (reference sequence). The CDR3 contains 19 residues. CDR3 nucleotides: TGTGCCAGCAGTTTATCCCAATTGGGACTAGCGGGAGAAGAAGAGACCCAGTACTTC. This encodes CASSLSQLGLAGEEETQYF.

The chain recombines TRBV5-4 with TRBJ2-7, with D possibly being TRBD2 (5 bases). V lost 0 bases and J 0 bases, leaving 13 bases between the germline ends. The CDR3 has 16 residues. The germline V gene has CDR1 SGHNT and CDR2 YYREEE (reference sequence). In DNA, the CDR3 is TGTGCCAGCAGCTTGGCTCCGCGGGCCGCCTCCTACGAGCAGTACTTC. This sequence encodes CASSLAPRAASYEQYF. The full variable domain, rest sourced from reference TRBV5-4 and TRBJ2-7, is ETGVTQSPTHLIKTRGQQVTLRCSSQSGHNTVSWYQQALGQGPQFIFQYYREEENGRGNFPPRFSGLQFPNYSSELNVNALELDDSALYLCASSLAPRAASYEQYFGPGTRLTVT.